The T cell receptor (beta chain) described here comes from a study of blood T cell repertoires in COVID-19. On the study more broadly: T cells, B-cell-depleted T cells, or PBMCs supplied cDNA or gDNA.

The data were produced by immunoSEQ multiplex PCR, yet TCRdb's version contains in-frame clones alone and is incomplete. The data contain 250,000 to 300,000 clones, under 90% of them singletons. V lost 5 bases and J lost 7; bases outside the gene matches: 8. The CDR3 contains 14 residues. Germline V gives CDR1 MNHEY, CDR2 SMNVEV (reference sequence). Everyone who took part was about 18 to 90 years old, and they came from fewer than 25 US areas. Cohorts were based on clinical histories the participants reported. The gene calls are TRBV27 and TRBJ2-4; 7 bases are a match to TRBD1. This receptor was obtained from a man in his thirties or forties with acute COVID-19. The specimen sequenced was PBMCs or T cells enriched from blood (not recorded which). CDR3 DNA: TGTGCCAGCAGTACATTGACAGGGTCCAACATTCAGTACTTC. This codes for CASSTLTGSNIQYF.